The rows below give T cell receptor beta chains drawn from one sample of a study of OX40 agonist ivuxolimab in advanced cancers. The method was immunoSEQ multiplex PCR; TCRdb's version includes in-frame clones alone and lacks a portion of them. This table holds 25,000 to 35,000 clones, approximately 88% found once. Sequences were derived from CD4+ or CD8+ T cells sorted from blood, sampled in a trial of the OX40 agonist ivuxolimab. The receptors originated from an adult with an advanced solid tumor such as melanoma, head and neck, liver or kidney cancer. Both conserved end residues are part of each CDR3. D genes are given only for firm matches. The listing skips clone size in some rows; elsewhere it reads once, few, many or a size class.

TRBD2,TRBV27,.,TRBJ2-5,TGTGCCAGCAGTATAGGACTAGCGGGAAATATCCAAGAGACCCAGTACTTC,CASSIGLAGNIQETQYF
TRBD1,TRBV6-5,hyperexpanded,TRBJ2-7,TGTGCCAGCAGTTACTCCGGGACAGGGGGCTACGAGCAGTACTTC,CASSYSGTGGYEQYF
.,TRBV15,.,TRBJ2-5,TGTGCCACCAGCAATATACTAATGGGGCGGGAAGAGACCCAGTACTTC,CATSNILMGREETQYF
.,TRBV15,.,TRBJ1-4,TGTGCCACCAGCAGAGGTCGCGGGCGCGGTGAAAAACTGTTTTTT,CATSRGRGRGEKLFF
.,TRBV30,.,TRBJ2-1,TGTGCCTGGAGTGTGGGCTCGTTTAAGTTCTTC,CAWSVGSFKFF
.,TRBV9,.,TRBJ2-5,TGTGCCAGCAGCGCGGACGGGACCCAAGAGACCCAGTACTTC,CASSADGTQETQYF
TRBD2,TRBV19,.,TRBJ2-3,TGTGCCACCGGGGGAGCGGGGTACACAGATACGCAGTATTTT,CATGGAGYTDTQYF
TRBD1,TRBV6-5,.,TRBJ2-7,TGTGCCAGCGGCTACAGGGGGCAAATTAACGAGCAGTACTTC,CASGYRGQINEQYF
.,TRBV20-1,once,TRBJ1-4,TGCAGTGCTAGTCCAGAGGAAACCGTCCTTTTT,CSASPEETVLF
.,TRBV27,.,TRBJ2-3,TGTGCCAGCAGTGGTTTTATGGTAGCAGACTCAGATACGCAGTATTTT,CASSGFMVADSDTQYF
TRBD2,TRBV27,.,TRBJ2-1,TGTGCCAGCAGGGCGAGCGGGGCTTACAATGAGCAGTTCTTC,CASRASGAYNEQFF
.,TRBV7-6,.,TRBJ2-3,TGTGCCAGCAGTGAAGGCACAGATACGCAGTATTTT,CASSEGTDTQYF
.,TRBV9,few,TRBJ1-1,TGTGCCAGCGGGGGCGAAGAAGCTTTCTTT,CASGGEEAFF
TRBD2,TRBV6-4,.,TRBJ2-3,TGTGCCAGCAGTGATTCGGCGGGGGGGAGCACAGATACGCAGTATTTT,CASSDSAGGSTDTQYF
.,TRBV27,.,TRBJ1-5,TGTGCCAGCAGTCTCCGTTATAGCAATCAGCCCCAGCATTTT,CASSLRYSNQPQHF
TRBD1,TRBV10-1,.,TRBJ1-4,TGCGCCACCCGGAGGGGGACAGGTGGGGAAAAACTGTTTTTT,CATRRGTGGEKLFF
TRBD1,TRBV27,.,TRBJ2-7,TGTGCCAGCAGTCAACGGACAGGGTCCTACGAGCAGTACTTC,CASSQRTGSYEQYF
.,TRBV4-1,.,TRBJ1-1,TGCGCCAGCAGCCAAGATAAATTAGGACCCAGGAACACTGAAGCTTTCTTT,CASSQDKLGPRNTEAFF
.,TRBV4-1,medium-sized,TRBJ1-5,TGCGCCAGCAGCCAAGTGTCCGGGGGAGGCCAGCCCCAGCATTTT,CASSQVSGGGQPQHF
TRBD2,TRBV10-3,.,TRBJ2-1,TGTGCCATCAGTGAGTCGACGGGCGGGGGGGCCTACAATGAGCAGTTCTTC,CAISESTGGGAYNEQFF
.,TRBV5-5,.,TRBJ2-2,TGTGCCAGCAGCCCTTCGCCTAAACTTGGGACCGGGGAGCTGTTTTTT,CASSPSPKLGTGELFF
TRBD2,TRBV5-5,.,TRBJ2-3,TGTGCCAGCAGCTTGGAACTAGCGGGAGACACAGATACGCAGTATTTT,CASSLELAGDTDTQYF
TRBD1,TRBV28,.,TRBJ1-5,TGTGCCAGCAGTTTATTCACACCGAGGGGGCCCGGAATGCAGCCCCAGCATTTT,CASSLFTPRGPGMQPQHF
TRBD1,TRBV7-9,.,TRBJ2-7,TGTGCCAGCAGCTTAGCGGACAGGGGTGTTGACGAGCAGTACTTC,CASSLADRGVDEQYF
.,TRBV30,.,TRBJ1-5,TGTGCCTGGAGTCCGGGGGCTAGCAATCAGCCCCAGCATTTT,CAWSPGASNQPQHF